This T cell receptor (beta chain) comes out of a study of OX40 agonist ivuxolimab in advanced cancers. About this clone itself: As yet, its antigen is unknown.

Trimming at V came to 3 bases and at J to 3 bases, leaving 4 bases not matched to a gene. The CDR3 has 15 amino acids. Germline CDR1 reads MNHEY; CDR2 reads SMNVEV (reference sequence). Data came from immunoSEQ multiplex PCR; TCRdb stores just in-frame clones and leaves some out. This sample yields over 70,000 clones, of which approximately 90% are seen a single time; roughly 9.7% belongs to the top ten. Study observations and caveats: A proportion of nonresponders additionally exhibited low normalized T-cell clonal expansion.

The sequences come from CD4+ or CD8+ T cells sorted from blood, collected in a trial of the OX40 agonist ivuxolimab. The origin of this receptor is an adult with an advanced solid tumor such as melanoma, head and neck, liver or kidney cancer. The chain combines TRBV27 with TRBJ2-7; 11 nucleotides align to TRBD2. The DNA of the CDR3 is TGTGCCAGCAGTTTTGGACTAGCGGGCCGCTACGAGCAGTACTTC. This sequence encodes CASSFGLAGRYEQYF.